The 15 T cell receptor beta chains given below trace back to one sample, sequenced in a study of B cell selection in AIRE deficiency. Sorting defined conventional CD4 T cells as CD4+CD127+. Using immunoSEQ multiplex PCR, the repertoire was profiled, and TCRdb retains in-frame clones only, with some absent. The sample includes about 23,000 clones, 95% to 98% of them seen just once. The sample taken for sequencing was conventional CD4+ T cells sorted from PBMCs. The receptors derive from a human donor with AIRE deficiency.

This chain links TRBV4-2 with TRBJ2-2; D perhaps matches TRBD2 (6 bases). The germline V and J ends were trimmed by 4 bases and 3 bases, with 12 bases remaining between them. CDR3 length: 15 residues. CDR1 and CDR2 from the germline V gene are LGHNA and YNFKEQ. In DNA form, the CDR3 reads TGTGCCAGCAGCCCCGCCGGGGGAGACACCGGGGAGCTGTTTTTT. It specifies CASSPAGGDTGELFF.

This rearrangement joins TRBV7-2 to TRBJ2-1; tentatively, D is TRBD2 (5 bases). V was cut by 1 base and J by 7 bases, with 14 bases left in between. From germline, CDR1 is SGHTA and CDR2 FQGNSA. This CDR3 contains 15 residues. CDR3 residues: CASSLVSTTLNEQFF. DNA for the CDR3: TGTGCCAGCAGCTTAGTATCGACTACCTTAAATGAGCAGTTCTTC.

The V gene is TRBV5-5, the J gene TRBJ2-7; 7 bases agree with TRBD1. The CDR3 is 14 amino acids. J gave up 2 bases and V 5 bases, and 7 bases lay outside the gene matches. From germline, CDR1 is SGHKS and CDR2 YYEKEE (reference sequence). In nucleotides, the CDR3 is TGTGCCAGCAGTTTTCGGACAGGAGCCTACGAGCAGTACTTC. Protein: CASSFRTGAYEQYF.

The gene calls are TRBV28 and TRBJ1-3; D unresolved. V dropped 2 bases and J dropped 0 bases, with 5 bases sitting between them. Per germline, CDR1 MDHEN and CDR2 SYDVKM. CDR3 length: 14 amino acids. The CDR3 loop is CASSLMSSGNTIYF. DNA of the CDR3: TGTGCCAGCAGTTTAATGAGCTCTGGAAACACCATATATTTT. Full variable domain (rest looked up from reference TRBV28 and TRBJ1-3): DVKVTQSSRYLVKRTGEKVFLECVQDMDHENMFWYRQDPGLGLRLIYFSYDVKMKEKGDIPEGYSVSREKKERFSLILESASTNQTSMYLCASSLMSSGNTIYFGEGSWLTVV.

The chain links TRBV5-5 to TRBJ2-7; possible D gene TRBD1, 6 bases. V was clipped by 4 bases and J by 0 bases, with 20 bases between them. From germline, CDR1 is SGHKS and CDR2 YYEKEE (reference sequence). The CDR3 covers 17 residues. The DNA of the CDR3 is TGTGCCAGCAGCGGCCGGGACAAGACCTTTAGCTCCTACGAGCAGTACTTC. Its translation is CASSGRDKTFSSYEQYF.

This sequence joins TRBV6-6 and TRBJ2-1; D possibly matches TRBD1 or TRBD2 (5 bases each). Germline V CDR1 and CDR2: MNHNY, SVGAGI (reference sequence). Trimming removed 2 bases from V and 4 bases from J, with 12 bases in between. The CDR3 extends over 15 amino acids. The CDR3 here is CASSYGGVRYNEQFF. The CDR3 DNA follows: TGTGCCAGCAGTTACGGGGGAGTAAGGTACAATGAGCAGTTCTTC.

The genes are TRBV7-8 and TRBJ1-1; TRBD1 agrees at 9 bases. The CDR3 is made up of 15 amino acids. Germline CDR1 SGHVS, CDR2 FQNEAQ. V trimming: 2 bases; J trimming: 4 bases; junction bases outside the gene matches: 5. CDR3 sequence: CASSLTRQGGTEAFF. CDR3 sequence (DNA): TGTGCCAGCAGCTTAACCCGACAGGGGGGCACTGAAGCTTTCTTT.

CDR3: CASSYLGDQPQHF. The CDR3 DNA is TGTGCCAGCAGTTATCTTGGGGATCAGCCCCAGCATTTT. The gene calls are TRBV6-5 and TRBJ1-5, with no clear D. Between the trimmed V and J ends, which lost 3 bases and 5 bases, there was a span of 8 bases. This CDR3 has 13 residues. Germline V gives CDR1 MNHEY, CDR2 SVGAGI.

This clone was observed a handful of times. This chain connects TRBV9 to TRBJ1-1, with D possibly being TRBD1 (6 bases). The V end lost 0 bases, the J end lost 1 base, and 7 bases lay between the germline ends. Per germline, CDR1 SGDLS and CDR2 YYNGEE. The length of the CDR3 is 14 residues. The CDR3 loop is CASSVEQGNTEAFF. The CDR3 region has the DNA TGTGCCAGCAGCGTAGAACAGGGGAACACTGAAGCTTTCTTT.

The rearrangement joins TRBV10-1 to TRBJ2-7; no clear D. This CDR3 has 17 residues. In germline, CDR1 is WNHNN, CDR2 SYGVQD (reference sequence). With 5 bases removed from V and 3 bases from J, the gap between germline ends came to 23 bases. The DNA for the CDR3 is TGCGCCAGCAGTACTAAGGCTTACGCTCCCCTAAACTACGAGCAGTACTTC. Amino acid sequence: CASSTKAYAPLNYEQYF.

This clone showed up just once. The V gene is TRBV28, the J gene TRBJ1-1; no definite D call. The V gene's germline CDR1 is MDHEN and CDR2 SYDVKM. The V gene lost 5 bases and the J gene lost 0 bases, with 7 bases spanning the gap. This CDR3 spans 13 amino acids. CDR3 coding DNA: TGTGCCAGCAGTGATGCCATGAACACTGAAGCTTTCTTT. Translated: CASSDAMNTEAFF.

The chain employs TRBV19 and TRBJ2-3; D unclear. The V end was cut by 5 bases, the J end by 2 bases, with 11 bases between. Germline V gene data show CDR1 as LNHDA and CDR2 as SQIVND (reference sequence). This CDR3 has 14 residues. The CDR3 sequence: CASSRAKITDTQYF. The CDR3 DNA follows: TGTGCCAGTAGTCGGGCGAAGATCACAGATACGCAGTATTTT.

The CDR3 loop reads CAIGLAGAGYNEQFF. The DNA for the CDR3 is TGTGCCATCGGACTAGCGGGAGCAGGTTACAATGAGCAGTTCTTC. V is TRBV10-3 and J is TRBJ2-1; 13 bases match TRBD2. The V gene end was trimmed by 8 bases and the J gene end by 4 bases; junction bases not matched to a gene: 5. Per germline, CDR1 ENHRY and CDR2 SYGVKD. This CDR3 is 15 amino acids long.

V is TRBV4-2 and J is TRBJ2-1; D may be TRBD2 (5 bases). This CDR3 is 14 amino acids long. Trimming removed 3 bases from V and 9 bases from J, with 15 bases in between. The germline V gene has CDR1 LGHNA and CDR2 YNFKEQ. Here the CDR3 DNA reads TGTGCCAGCAGCCAGGCCACTAGATCCAGTGAGCAGTTCTTC. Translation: CASSQATRSSEQFF.

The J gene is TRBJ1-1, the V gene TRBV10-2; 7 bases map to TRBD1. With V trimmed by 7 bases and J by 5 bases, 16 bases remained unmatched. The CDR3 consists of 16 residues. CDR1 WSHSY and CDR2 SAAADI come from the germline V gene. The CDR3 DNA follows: TGCGCCAGCAATTGGGCAGGCGAGGGCAGGGGGACTGAAGCTTTCTTT. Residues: CASNWAGEGRGTEAFF.